This T cell receptor beta chain emerged from a study of PD-1 blockade in mismatch repair-deficient tumors (TCRdb year 2017). Concerning the study at large: Between late 2013 and 2016, some 92 consecutive patients with around twelve mismatch repair-deficient cancer types, all previously treated and progressing, were enrolled in the trial. Deep sequencing of TCR CDR3 regions was used to track tumor-associated T cell clones in peripheral blood of patients responding to PD-1 blockade. Results and caveats for the whole study, not just this receptor: Clones residing in the tumor, which were often undetectable in blood before treatment, expanded quickly after pembrolizumab and then contracted, generally before radiologic responses.

Mismatch repair deficiency in every enrolled patient was established by polymerase chain reaction or immunohistochemistry. Three patients who responded to pembrolizumab therapy underwent TCR sequencing. The phase II trial prospectively evaluated PD-1 blockade with pembrolizumab in advanced mismatch repair-deficient cancers, independent of tissue of origin. Peripheral blood T cell samples were serially collected before and at multiple times after PD-1 blockade was started. The timing of each blood sample was reported as weeks after the first dose of pembrolizumab. Receptors were amplified or captured by the immunoSEQ multiplex PCR assay. Entries here come from immuneACCESS through TCRdb and include only in-frame sequences with V and J called. Some clones fail to appear in such tables; in the studies checked, an unresolved V gene covers under half of the shortfall, and the cause of the remainder is unknown. A total of 55,000 to 85,000 clones appear in this sample, approximately 78% of them only once. Jointly, the top ten make up 4.5% to 6% of the sample.

On this clone itself: Its specific antigen is unknown. There are no base qualities to consult, and no much larger clone falls within one base.

V was cut back by 1 base and J by 10 bases, leaving a gap of 14 bases between them. The cysteine opens and the phenylalanine closes a CDR3 of 13 amino acids. Only the CDR3 portion is preserved as DNA: 39 bases, with reading frame beginning at the first base. As encoded in the germline V gene, CDR1 is SQVTM while CDR2 is ANQGSEA. This receptor was taken from an adult with mismatch repair-deficient cancer. The sequencing used peripheral blood, collected 2 weeks after starting pembrolizumab. Rearrangement joined TRBV29-1 to TRBJ2-4; perhaps TRBD2 is the D gene, with 6 bases matching. The CDR3: CSVEVPPGGIQYF. In nucleotides, the sequence is TGCAGCGTTGAAGTACCTCCCGGGGGTATTCAGTACTTC.